The T cell receptor beta chain under discussion was sequenced for a study of OX40 agonist ivuxolimab in advanced cancers. Sequencing used immunoSEQ multiplex PCR; TCRdb keeps in-frame clones, though not all of them. The data hold some 50,000 clones, with over 60% observed a single time. No patient had autoimmune disease or received systemic immunosuppression. This CDR3 region has 13 residues. V shed 6 bases and J shed 5 bases, with 13 bases lying between them. CDR1 MRHNA and CDR2 SNTAGT come from the germline V gene. The chain recombines TRBV6-4 with TRBJ2-5; D not resolved. Sequencing used CD4+ or CD8+ T cells sorted from blood, obtained in a trial of the OX40 agonist ivuxolimab. The sequence was obtained from an adult with an advanced solid tumor such as melanoma, head and neck, liver or kidney cancer. This CDR3 reads CASSEGPEETQYF. In DNA, the CDR3 is TGTGCCAGCAGCGAAGGGCCAGAGGAGACCCAGTACTTC.